This T cell receptor beta chain is drawn from a study of CDR3 diversity in severe acne. Turning to this clonotype: A read error may be the cause here, since a much bigger clone is one base away.

The germline CDR1 and CDR2 sequences are SGHVS and FQNEAQ. This CDR3 has 15 residues. TCRdb reprocessed the PCR reads via MiXCR and lists one record per CDR3 protein. The data show roughly 100,000 distinct CDR3 sequences, with roughly half seen just once and approximately 13% held by the top ten. This TCR was sampled from a male donor with acne. Sequenced material: blood. The rearrangement joins TRBV7-8 to TRBJ2-6; D is possibly TRBD1 (5 bases). This CDR3 reads CASSLAGFGASVLTF. The CDR3 bases are TGTGCCAGCAGCTTGGCAGGCTTTGGGGCCAGCGTCCTGACTTTC.